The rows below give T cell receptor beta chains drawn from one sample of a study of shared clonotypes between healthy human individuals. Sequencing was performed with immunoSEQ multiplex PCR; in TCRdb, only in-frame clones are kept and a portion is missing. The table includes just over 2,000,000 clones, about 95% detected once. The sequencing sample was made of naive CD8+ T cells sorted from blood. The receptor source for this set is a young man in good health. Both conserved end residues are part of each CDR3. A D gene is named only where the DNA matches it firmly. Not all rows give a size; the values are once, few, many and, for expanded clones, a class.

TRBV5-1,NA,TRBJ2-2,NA,TGCGCCAGCCTCCCAAATCCGTGGACCGGGGAGCTGTTTTTT,CASLPNPWTGELFF
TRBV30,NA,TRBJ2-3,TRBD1,TGTGCCTGGAATTCGGACAGGGGCGGTAACACAGATACGCAGTATTTT,CAWNSDRGGNTDTQYF
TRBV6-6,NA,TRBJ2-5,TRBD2,TGTGCCAGCCAGGATGGGGTCGAGCGGGGCTGGTACTTC,CASQDGVERGWYF
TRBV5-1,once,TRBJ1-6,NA,TGCGCCAGCAGCCTGTCGGACGCATATAATTCACCCCTCCACTTT,CASSLSDAYNSPLHF
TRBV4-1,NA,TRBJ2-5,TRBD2,TGCGCCAGCAGCCAAACGCGGGGGAACCAAGAGACCCAGTACTTC,CASSQTRGNQETQYF
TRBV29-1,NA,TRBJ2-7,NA,TGCAGCGTTGGGGGGGCACCAGGGTTCTCCTACGAGCAGTACTTC,CSVGGAPGFSYEQYF
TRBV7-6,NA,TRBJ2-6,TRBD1,TGTGCCAGCAGCTTACTGACAGGGGGGGGCTCTGGGGCCAACGTCCTGACTTTC,CASSLLTGGGSGANVLTF
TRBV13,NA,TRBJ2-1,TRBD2,TGTGCCAGCAGCATAAGCACTAGCGGGATCTCCTACAATGAGCAGTTCTTC,CASSISTSGISYNEQFF
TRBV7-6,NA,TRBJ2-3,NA,TGTGCCAGCAGCTTATTGGTCGGAGATACGCAGTATTTT,CASSLLVGDTQYF
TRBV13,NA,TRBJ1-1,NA,TGTGCCAGCAGCTCCGACCCCAGGCGCACTGAAGCTTTCTTT,CASSSDPRRTEAFF
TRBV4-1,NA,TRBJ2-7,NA,TGCGCCAGCAGCCAAGATCTAAAAGGCGGCGGGTACTTC,CASSQDLKGGGYF
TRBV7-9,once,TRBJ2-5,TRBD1,TGTGCCAGCAGCTATTGGGACAGCCAAGAGACCCAGTACTTC,CASSYWDSQETQYF
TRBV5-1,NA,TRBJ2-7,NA,TGCGCCAGCAGCTTGGTGGGGGGAGTCTACGAGCAGTACTTC,CASSLVGGVYEQYF
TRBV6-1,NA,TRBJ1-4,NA,TGTGCCAGCCACGATGCAACTAATGAAAAACTGTTTTTT,CASHDATNEKLFF
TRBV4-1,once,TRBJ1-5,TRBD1,TGCGCCAGCAGCCAGACAGGGAGCAATCAGCCCCAGCATTTT,CASSQTGSNQPQHF
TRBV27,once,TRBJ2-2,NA,TGTGCCAGCAGCCCTCAGCAAGGGGGGGAGCTGTTTTTT,CASSPQQGGELFF
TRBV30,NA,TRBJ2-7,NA,TGTGCCTGGAGTGTACTCACGGGAACTTACGAGCAGTACTTC,CAWSVLTGTYEQYF
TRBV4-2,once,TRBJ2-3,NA,TGTGCCAGCAGCCCTCATGCTGGGAGCGCGGATACGCAGTATTTT,CASSPHAGSADTQYF
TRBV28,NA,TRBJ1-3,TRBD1,TGTGCCAGCAGTGAAACAGGGGGCGCGTACAGTTGGCACACCATATATTTT,CASSETGGAYSWHTIYF
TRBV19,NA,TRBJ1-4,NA,TGTGCCAGTAGTATCCCGAGTGGGGGGGCACTGTTTTTT,CASSIPSGGALFF
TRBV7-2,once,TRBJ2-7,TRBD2,TGTGCCAGCAGCTTGATGACTAGCGGCTTCTACGAGCAGTACTTC,CASSLMTSGFYEQYF
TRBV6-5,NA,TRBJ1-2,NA,TGTGCCAGCAGTTACCGGGCTTCCTATGGCTACACCTTC,CASSYRASYGYTF
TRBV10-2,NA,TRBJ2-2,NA,TGCGCCAGCAGCTGGGCGGGACCCAACACCGGGGAGCTGTTTTTT,CASSWAGPNTGELFF
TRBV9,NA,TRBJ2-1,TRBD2,TGTGCCAGCAGCGCGCCCGCCCTAGCGGGAGGGGTGGATAATGAGCAGTTCTTC,CASSAPALAGGVDNEQFF